These T cell receptor beta chains were read from a single sample in a study of long-term antiretroviral therapy in people with HIV. Profiled with immunoSEQ multiplex PCR; TCRdb holds only in-frame clones, not every one. The data contain under 20,000 clones, about 80% of them singletons. The sequenced sample was unsorted PBMCs, obtained 0.2 years after starting antiretroviral therapy. These receptors came from a woman aged 40 to 55 with HIV. The CDR3 runs from the conserved cysteine through the conserved F or W. A D gene is named only where the DNA matches it firmly. The size of a clone is reported for some rows only, either as once, few or many, or as a class for expanded clones.

>-|TRBV18|TRBJ1-1|-
TGTGCCAGCTCAGGCCCCCGTGACAACTACAACACTGAAGCTTTCTTT
CASSGPRDNYNTEAFF
>-|TRBV6-6|TRBJ1-1|-
TGTGCCAGCAGGAACCGGGACACTGAAGCTTTCTTT
CASRNRDTEAFF
>TRBD1|TRBV10-3|TRBJ2-1|-
TGTGCCATCAGGGGGCGAGTTGGACAGGGGGTGGATAATGAGCAGTTCTTC
CAIRGRVGQGVDNEQFF
>-|TRBV5-4|TRBJ1-2|once
TGTGCCAGCAGCCCAGGGACGGATTCGCTCTATGGCTACACCTTC
CASSPGTDSLYGYTF
>TRBD2|TRBV27|TRBJ2-7|-
TGTGCCAGCAGTTTGAAGCGGGGGAACCCCTACGAGCAGTACTTC
CASSLKRGNPYEQYF
>TRBD1|TRBV5-4|TRBJ2-1|-
TGTGCCAGCAGCTTGGGGTCCGGGACAGGGACGTACAATGAGCAGTTCTTC
CASSLGSGTGTYNEQFF
>-|TRBV11-2|TRBJ2-7|-
TGTGCCAGCAGCCCTCGGCGGGCAGGGCGGGACGAGCAGTACTTC
CASSPRRAGRDEQYF
>-|TRBV6-6|TRBJ1-1|-
TGTGCCAGCAGTCCCCCAAATAAGAACACTGAAGCTTTCTTT
CASSPPNKNTEAFF
>TRBD1|TRBV7-9|TRBJ2-4|-
TGTGCCAGCAGCCCCGCAGGGGGCCACACAAACATTCAGTACTTC
CASSPAGGHTNIQYF
>TRBD1|TRBV11-2|TRBJ2-1|-
TGTGCCAGCAGCTCGTGGACAGGGGGGGATGAGCAGTTCTTC
CASSSWTGGDEQFF
>TRBD2|TRBV5-6|TRBJ2-1|-
TGTGCCAGCAGCCCTGGGGGGTGGACTAGCGGGAGCGGATACAATGAGCAGTTCTTC
CASSPGGWTSGSGYNEQFF
>-|TRBV5-1|TRBJ2-3|-
TGCGCCAGCAGCGCCCTGGGGGGAGGCACAGATACGCAGTATTTT
CASSALGGGTDTQYF
>-|TRBV4-1|TRBJ1-4|-
TGCGCCAGCAGCCATCGCGAGGGGAATAATGAAAAACTGTTTTTT
CASSHREGNNEKLFF
>TRBD2|TRBV7-9|TRBJ2-3|-
TGTGCCAGCAGCTTAGGAACTAGCGGGGGAGATACGCAGTATTTT
CASSLGTSGGDTQYF
>-|TRBV5-1|TRBJ2-7|-
TGCGCCAGCAGCCCTGGAGCCGGGACAATTCAGTACTTC
CASSPGAGTIQYF
>-|TRBV7-9|TRBJ2-7|few
TGTGCCAGCAGCTTCACTTTCGGGGTAGGGTCCTACGAGCAGTACTTC
CASSFTFGVGSYEQYF
>TRBD1|TRBV5-1|TRBJ2-1|-
TGCGCCAGCAGCTTGGAAGACAGGGGATACAATGAGCAGTTCTTC
CASSLEDRGYNEQFF
>-|TRBV6-1|TRBJ1-5|-
TGTGCCAGCAGTCTCCCGGTTAATAGCAATCAGCCCCAGCATTTT
CASSLPVNSNQPQHF
>-|TRBV27|TRBJ1-5|few
TGTGCCAGCAGCGCCACAGGGTTAGGGCCCCAGCATTTT
CASSATGLGPQHF
>-|TRBV16|TRBJ2-7|-
TGTGCCAGCAGCCCGCAGCAGGGATCCTACGAGCAGTACTTC
CASSPQQGSYEQYF
>-|TRBV6-5|TRBJ1-3|once
TGTGCCAGCAGTTACTCTTTCGACACTGGAAACACCATATATTTT
CASSYSFDTGNTIYF
>-|TRBV19|TRBJ1-2|-
TGTGCCAGTCGTCCTGGCACGGAGATGGGGTATGGCTACACCTTC
CASRPGTEMGYGYTF
>TRBD1|TRBV10-3|TRBJ2-4|-
TGTGCCATCAGCACCGGGACAGGGAAAAACATTCAGTACTTC
CAISTGTGKNIQYF
>TRBD1|TRBV7-9|TRBJ1-2|-
TGTGCCAGCAGCTTCGGACAGGCCTATGGCTACACCTTC
CASSFGQAYGYTF
>-|TRBV18|TRBJ2-7|-
TGTGCCAGCTCACCTGGAGGGTCGAGGGAGCAGTACTTC
CASSPGGSREQYF
>-|TRBV29-1|TRBJ1-4|-
TGCAGCGTTGAAGGGTACAGTCGGGAAAAACTGTTTTTT
CSVEGYSREKLFF
>-|TRBV2|TRBJ2-3|-
TGTGCCAGCAGTGACGAGCGGGGCACAGATACGCAGTATTTT
CASSDERGTDTQYF
>-|TRBV27|TRBJ2-2|-
TGTGCCAGCAGTTTTGGGAGTTTCACCGGGGAGCTGTTTTTT
CASSFGSFTGELFF
>-|TRBV6-1|TRBJ2-7|-
TGTGCCAGCAGTGAAGATAGGCAGGGTTGGTACGAGCAGTACTTC
CASSEDRQGWYEQYF
>TRBD1|TRBV2|TRBJ1-5|-
TGTGCCAGCAGTGAAGCGCTTAGGGGGCAACAGCCCCAGCATTTT
CASSEALRGQQPQHF
>-|TRBV4-3|TRBJ2-7|-
TGCGCCAGCAGCCAAGATGCCGTAGGGAACCAGGTCTACGAGCAGTACTTC
CASSQDAVGNQVYEQYF
>TRBD1|TRBV4-1|TRBJ2-5|-
TGCGCCAGCAGCCCACAGGGGGCGGATGAGACCCAGTACTTC
CASSPQGADETQYF
>-|TRBV21-1|TRBJ1-4|-
TGTGCCAGCAGCAAAGACCCGTTGGGTCGGGTGAGGGCAACTAATGAAAAACTGTTTTTT
CASSKDPLGRVRATNEKLFF
>TRBD2|TRBV18|TRBJ2-7|-
TGTGCCAGCTCACCCCCGACTAGCGGCTACGAGCAGTACTTC
CASSPPTSGYEQYF
>-|TRBV5-6|TRBJ1-1|-
TGTGCCAGCAGCTTGAGAAGTCCTGAAGCTTTCTTT
CASSLRSPEAFF
>TRBD1|TRBV18|TRBJ1-2|-
TGTGCCAGCTCACTCACAGGGGATGGCTACACCTTC
CASSLTGDGYTF
>-|TRBV5-4|TRBJ2-7|-
TGTGCCAGCAGCTTGCAAGGAGGCGAGCAGTACTTC
CASSLQGGEQYF
>TRBD1|TRBV19|TRBJ2-2|once
TGTGCCAGCACCGGGACAGGGGTGCTGTTTTTT
CASTGTGVLFF
>-|TRBV5-1|TRBJ1-3|-
TGCGCCAGCAGCTTGGGGATCCTGGGAAGGGACACCATATATTTT
CASSLGILGRDTIYF
>-|TRBV5-4|TRBJ2-3|-
TGTGCCAGCAGCTTGGACAGAGGGAGCACAGATACGCAGTATTTT
CASSLDRGSTDTQYF
>TRBD2|TRBV19|TRBJ2-1|-
TGTGCCAGTAGTACAGTAGCGGGGTCCTACAATGAGCAGTTCTTC
CASSTVAGSYNEQFF
>TRBD2|TRBV7-9|TRBJ2-3|-
TGTGCCAGCAGCTTACCTAGCGGGAGCACAGATACGCAGTATTTT
CASSLPSGSTDTQYF
>TRBD2|TRBV6-6|TRBJ2-2|-
TGTGCCAGCACCCCGGGGGGAGGGGAGCTGTTTTTT
CASTPGGGELFF
>-|TRBV29-1|TRBJ2-1|-
TGCAGCGGGGGCAAAAACAATGAGCAGTTCTTC
CSGGKNNEQFF
>TRBD1|TRBV6-5|TRBJ1-1|-
TGTGCCAGCCGACAGGGGGCAGGAAACACTGAAGCTTTCTTT
CASRQGAGNTEAFF
>TRBD1|TRBV11-2|TRBJ2-7|-
TGTGCCAGCAGCTCCCCGGACAGGGGAGGGGGCTACGAGCAGTACTTC
CASSSPDRGGGYEQYF
>-|TRBV25-1|TRBJ1-2|few
TGTGCCAGCAGTGAATACGGGGGGGTCGATGGCTACACCTTC
CASSEYGGVDGYTF
>-|TRBV18|TRBJ1-4|-
TGTGCCAGCTCTGAGCAGAACCGGGGGGAAAAACTGTTTTTT
CASSEQNRGEKLFF
>-|TRBV28|TRBJ1-5|-
TGTGCCAGCTCAGGCGGAGGATATAGCAATCAGCCCCAGCATTTT
CASSGGGYSNQPQHF
>-|TRBV11-2|TRBJ2-3|-
TGTGCCAGCAGCTTAGGGTCTAGCACAGATACGCAGTATTTT
CASSLGSSTDTQYF
>-|TRBV7-6|TRBJ1-4|once
TGTGCCAGCAGCTTAGAAGGGGAAGTCGGGGAAAAACTGTTTTTT
CASSLEGEVGEKLFF
>-|TRBV12-5|TRBJ2-7|few
TGTGCTAGTGGTTTGGGCTGGGGGACTCCTACTCGCGAGCAGTACTTC
CASGLGWGTPTREQYF
>TRBD1|TRBV5-1|TRBJ1-5|-
TGCGCCAGCAGCCAGGGGGACAGGGATCAGCCCCAGCATTTT
CASSQGDRDQPQHF
>TRBD1|TRBV11-3|TRBJ1-4|-
TGTGCCAGCAGCCCGGGACAGGTTAATGAAAAACTGTTTTTT
CASSPGQVNEKLFF
>-|TRBV12-5|TRBJ2-7|-
TGTGCTAGTGGTTTGGACTCAAGTACGAGCTCCTACGAGCAGTACTTC
CASGLDSSTSSYEQYF
>-|TRBV7-9|TRBJ2-5|-
TGTGCCAGCAGCTTAGGCCCTCTGGGGACCCAGTACTTC
CASSLGPLGTQYF
>-|TRBV11-3|TRBJ2-7|-
TGTGCCAGCAGCTTAGAGTCAGGGACCTACGAGCAGTACTTC
CASSLESGTYEQYF